This T cell receptor beta chain was profiled in a study of T cells in Graves' hyperthyroidism and ophthalmopathy. Whole-study context: Specimen type is peripheral blood, collected at initial diagnosis prior to any treatment.

RNA transcripts were the template for amplifying TCR beta CDR3 regions. The study used the HTBI primer set for a first-round RT-PCR of the TCR CDR3. One entry per CDR3 protein results from TCRdb running MiXCR on the multiplex PCR reads. The data show about 480,000 distinct CDR3 sequences, around a fifth seen once. Trimming took 5 bases from V and 2 from J; bases not matched to a gene: 8. This CDR3 is 15 amino acids long. CDR1 and CDR2 (germline): SGHTA, FQGTGA. This clonotype appeared many times. The receptor was isolated from a woman in her 70s with Graves' ophthalmopathy. V is TRBV7-3 and J is TRBJ2-5; TRBD2 matches at 7 bases. Source material: blood. CDR3 protein: CASSRGSGKQETQYF. CDR3 bases: TGTGCCAGCAGCCGCGGAAGCGGGAAACAAGAGACCCAGTACTTC.